What follows is one T cell receptor (beta chain) and its context. The antigen this receptor binds is unknown. Base qualities are not recorded, but no much larger clone differs from it by a single base. The sample originates from a study of Ad26.COV2.S vaccination and SARS-CoV-2 variants (dated by TCRdb to the early 2020s). Context from the whole study: Vaccine-arm donors were drawn from COV1001, a multicentre, randomized, double-blind, placebo-controlled phase I-IIa trial of Ad26.COV2.S in healthy adults. The TCR-sequenced set comprised approximately 32 samples: around 20 Ad26.COV2.S vaccine recipients, 5 placebo recipients and 8 SARS-CoV-2 convalescent individuals. Trial participants were randomized into five groups of five, in which low-dose or high-dose Ad26.COV2.S was given once or twice, or placebo was given on both occasions. TCRbeta repertoire sequencing served as the tool for gauging how specific and how broad the SARS-CoV-2-reactive T cell receptors were following Ad26.COV2.S vaccination. Ad26.COV2.S was administered intramuscularly at a dose of 5x10^10 or 1x10^11 viral particles, either as one shot or as two shots given 56 days apart. Blinding of investigators to trial group allocation was maintained during experiments and outcome assessment. The full study reports these points: Spike-specific TCR breadth was higher in Ad26.COV2.S recipients than in placebo recipients (P = 0.0014). Vaccine and placebo recipients had similar non-spike TCR breadth, a finding consistent with the vaccine containing only spike. The study lacked the statistical power to compare responses across vaccine doses or regimens. It was noted by the authors that total T cell responses may have been underestimated by the TCR breadth and depth analyses. After vaccination, spike-specific CD8+ and CD4+ T cell responses were reported to show substantial breadth.

V and J are trimmed by 1 base and 7 bases, and the gene matches miss 7 bases of the junction. CDR1 and CDR2 are read off the germline V gene as SGHRS and YFSETQ. The CDR3 measures 17 amino acids from cysteine to phenylalanine. Just the 51-base CDR3 DNA is kept, in frame starting at base 1. Explained via the paper, the treatment or condition label denotes: around 19 received Ad26.COV2.S at low or high dose, single or two shots; about 5 received placebo; per-sample allocation not given. For vaccine and placebo recipients, repertoires were sequenced using samples collected on day 63 after the first injection. Between 29 July and 7 August 2020, Cohort 1b enrolled about two dozen adults aged 18-55 years at one site in Boston, USA. As a vaccine, Ad26.COV2.S was a replication-incompetent adenovirus type 26 vector that expressed a prefusion-stabilized SARS-CoV-2 spike protein derived from the original Wuhan strain.

The immunoSEQ Assay was the method used to sequence TCRbeta CDR3 regions. After extraction, genomic DNA underwent amplification by bias-controlled multiplex PCR, followed by high-throughput sequencing. From the authors' description of their analysis: Collapsing and filtering of sequences were performed to quantify the absolute abundance of each unique TCRbeta CDR3 region. T cell fraction was estimated by normalization of TCRbeta template counts to usable DNA, with usable DNA being measured through amplification of reference genes present in all nucleated cells. Repertoire TCRs were annotated as SARS-CoV-2-specific when V gene, CDR3 amino acid sequence and J gene were exactly matched to a known reactive TCR set. The reference SARS-CoV-2 TCR set came from MIRA and was filtered for enrichment in COVID-19-positive ImmuneCODE repertoires, removing public or cross-reactive TCRs. Using the MIRA antigens, annotated TCRs were further analysed by specific ORF or by position within an ORF. Breadth was defined as annotated unique rearrangements over total unique productive rearrangements; depth was the summed frequency of those rearrangements. Two-sided Wilcoxon rank-sum tests were applied when comparing TCR breadth between groups. TCRdb carries this immuneACCESS record with in-frame sequences only. Its versions omit some clonotypes, under half of them owing to an unresolved V gene in the studies checked, with the rest unexplained. V and J calls and clone size come straight from that table; D and trimming were deduced from the DNA. This sample is represented by about 680,000 clones; roughly nine tenths of them were singletons. The biggest ten clones account for around 1.5% of the sample.

This specimen consisted of peripheral blood, obtained in a trial of Ad26.COV2.S vaccine versus placebo. The receptor comes from a person aged 18-65 years who received the Ad26.COV2.S COVID-19 vaccine or a placebo. The chain employs TRBV5-1 and TRBJ2-1; TRBD2 agrees with 14 junctional bases. The DNA is as follows: TGCGCCAGCAGCTTGCCCGGACTAGCGGGAGGATCTAATGAGCAGTTCTTC. Its product reads: CASSLPGLAGGSNEQFF.